The next 3 T cell receptor beta chains were all read from a single sample in a study of blood T cell repertoires in COVID-19. Clones were sequenced by immunoSEQ multiplex PCR, and TCRdb holds only the in-frame ones, with some missing. The sample comprises 15,000 to 20,000 clones, roughly nine tenths of which are singletons, and around half rests with the top ten. The sequencing sample was made of peripheral blood. These receptors were obtained from a human donor in a cohort sampled during active COVID-19.

The rearrangement links TRBV16 to TRBJ1-2; D may be TRBD1 (5 bases). The CDR3 totals 15 residues. V was pared by 0 bases and J by 2 bases, with 10 bases between. Germline assignment: CDR1 KGHSY and CDR2 FQNENV. CDR3 sequence (DNA): TGTGCCAGCAGCCAATCCCAGGGCAAGAACTATGGCTACACCTTC. Translating gives CASSQSQGKNYGYTF.

The CDR3 here is CASSRFGADQPQHF. CDR3 sequence (DNA): TGTGCCAGCAGCCGGTTCGGAGCCGATCAGCCCCAGCATTTT. The chain employs TRBV7-2 and TRBJ1-5; the D is unclear. The CDR3 spans 14 residues. Germline V CDR1 and CDR2: SGHTA, FQGNSA. V was pared by 5 bases and J by 5 bases, with 13 bases between.

The V gene is TRBV18, the J gene TRBJ1-1, with 7 bases fitting TRBD1. The J segment lost 8 bases and the V segment lost 4 bases, leaving 10 bases of the junction unmatched. Germline V gene data show CDR1 as KGHSH and CDR2 as LQKENI. The CDR3 loop spans 14 amino acids. The CDR3 protein is CASSREGATTEAFF. CDR3 sequence (DNA): TGTGCCAGCTCACGCGAGGGGGCGACCACGGAAGCTTTCTTT.